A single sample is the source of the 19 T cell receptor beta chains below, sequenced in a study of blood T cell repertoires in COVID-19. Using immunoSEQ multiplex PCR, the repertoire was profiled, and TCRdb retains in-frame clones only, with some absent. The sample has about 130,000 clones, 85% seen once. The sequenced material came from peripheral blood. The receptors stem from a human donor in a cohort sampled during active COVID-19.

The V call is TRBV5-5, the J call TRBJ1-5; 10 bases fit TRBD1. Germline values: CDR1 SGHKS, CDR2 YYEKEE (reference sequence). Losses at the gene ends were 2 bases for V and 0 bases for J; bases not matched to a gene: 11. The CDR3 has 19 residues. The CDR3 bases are TGTGCCAGCAGCTTTATGTTTTGGGACAGGGGATATAGCAATCAGCCCCAGCATTTT. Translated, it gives CASSFMFWDRGYSNQPQHF.

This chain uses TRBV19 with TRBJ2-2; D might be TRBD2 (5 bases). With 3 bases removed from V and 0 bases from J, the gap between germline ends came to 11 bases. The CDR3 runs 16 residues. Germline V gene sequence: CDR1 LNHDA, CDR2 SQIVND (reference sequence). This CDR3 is CASSMVPAANTGELFF. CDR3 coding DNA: TGTGCCAGTAGTATGGTACCAGCGGCGAACACCGGGGAGCTGTTTTTT.

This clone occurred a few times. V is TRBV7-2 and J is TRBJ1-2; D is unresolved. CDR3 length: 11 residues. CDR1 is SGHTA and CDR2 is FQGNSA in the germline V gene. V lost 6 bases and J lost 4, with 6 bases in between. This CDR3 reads CASSNSYGYTF. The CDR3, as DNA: TGTGCCAGCAGTAACAGCTATGGCTACACCTTC.

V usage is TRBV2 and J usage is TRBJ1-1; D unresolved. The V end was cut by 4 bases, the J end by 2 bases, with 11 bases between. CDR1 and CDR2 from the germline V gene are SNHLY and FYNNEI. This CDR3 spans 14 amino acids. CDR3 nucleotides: TGTGCCAGCAGTGTGGCGGCGTTCAACACTGAAGCTTTCTTT. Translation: CASSVAAFNTEAFF.

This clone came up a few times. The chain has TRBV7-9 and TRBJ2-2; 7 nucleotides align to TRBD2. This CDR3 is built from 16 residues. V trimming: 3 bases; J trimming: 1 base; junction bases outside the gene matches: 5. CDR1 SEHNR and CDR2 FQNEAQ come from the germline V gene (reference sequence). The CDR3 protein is CASSLQASGNTGELFF. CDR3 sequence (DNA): TGTGCCAGCAGCTTGCAGGCTAGCGGGAACACCGGGGAGCTGTTTTTT.

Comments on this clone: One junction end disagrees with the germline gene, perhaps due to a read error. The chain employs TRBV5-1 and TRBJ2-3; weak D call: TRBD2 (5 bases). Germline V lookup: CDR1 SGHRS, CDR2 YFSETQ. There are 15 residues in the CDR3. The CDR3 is CASTLDSPSTDTQYF. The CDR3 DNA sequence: TGCGCCAGCACCTTGGACTCCCCTAGCACAGATACGCAGTATTTT.

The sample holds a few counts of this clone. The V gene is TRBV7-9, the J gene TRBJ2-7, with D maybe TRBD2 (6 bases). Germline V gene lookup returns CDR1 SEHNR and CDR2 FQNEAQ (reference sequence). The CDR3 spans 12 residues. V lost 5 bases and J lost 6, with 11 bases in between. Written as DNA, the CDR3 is TGTGCCAGCAGCCTCCTGGGGGGCGAGCAGTACGTC. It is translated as CASSLLGGEQYV.

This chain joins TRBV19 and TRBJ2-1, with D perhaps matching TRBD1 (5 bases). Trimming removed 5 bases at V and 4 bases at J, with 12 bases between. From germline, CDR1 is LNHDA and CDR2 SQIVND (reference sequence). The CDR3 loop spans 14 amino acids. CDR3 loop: CASSADRVYNEQFF. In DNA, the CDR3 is TGTGCCAGTAGTGCTGACAGAGTGTACAATGAGCAGTTCTTC.

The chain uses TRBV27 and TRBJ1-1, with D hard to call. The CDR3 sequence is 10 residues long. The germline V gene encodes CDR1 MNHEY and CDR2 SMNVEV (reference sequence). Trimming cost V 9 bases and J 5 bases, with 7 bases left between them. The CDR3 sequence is CARAGTEAFF. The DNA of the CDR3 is TGTGCCAGGGCAGGAACTGAAGCTTTCTTT.

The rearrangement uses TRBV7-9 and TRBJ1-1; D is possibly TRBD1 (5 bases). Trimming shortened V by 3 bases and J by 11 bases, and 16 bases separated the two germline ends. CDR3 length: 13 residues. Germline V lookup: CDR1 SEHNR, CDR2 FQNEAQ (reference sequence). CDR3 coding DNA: TGTGCCAGCAGCTTTACAGGCTCTGGGGGGGCTTTCTTT. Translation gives CASSFTGSGGAFF.

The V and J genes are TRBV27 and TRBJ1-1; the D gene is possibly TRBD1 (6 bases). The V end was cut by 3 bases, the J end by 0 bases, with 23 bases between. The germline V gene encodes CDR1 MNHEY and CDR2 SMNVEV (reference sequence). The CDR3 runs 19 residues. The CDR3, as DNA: TGTGCCAGCAGTTTTAGTCCCCCACAGGGAGAAGTCCTGAACACTGAAGCTTTCTTT. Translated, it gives CASSFSPPQGEVLNTEAFF.

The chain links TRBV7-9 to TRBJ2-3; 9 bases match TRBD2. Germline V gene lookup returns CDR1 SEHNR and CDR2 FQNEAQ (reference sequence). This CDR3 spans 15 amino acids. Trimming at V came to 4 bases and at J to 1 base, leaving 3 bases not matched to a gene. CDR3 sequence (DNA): TGTGCCAGCAGCTCTCGCGGGGGGGGCACAGATACGCAGTATTTT. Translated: CASSSRGGGTDTQYF.

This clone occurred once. In DNA form, the CDR3 reads TGCGCCAGCAGCTTGGCAGGGGGATTTGGTCAGCCCCAGCATTTT. It codes for CASSLAGGFGQPQHF. This rearrangement joins TRBV5-1 to TRBJ1-5; 7 positions agree with TRBD1. Germline V gene data show CDR1 as SGHRS and CDR2 as YFSETQ. Trimming removed 0 bases from V and 6 bases from J; junction bases left unmatched: 6. This CDR3 has 15 residues.

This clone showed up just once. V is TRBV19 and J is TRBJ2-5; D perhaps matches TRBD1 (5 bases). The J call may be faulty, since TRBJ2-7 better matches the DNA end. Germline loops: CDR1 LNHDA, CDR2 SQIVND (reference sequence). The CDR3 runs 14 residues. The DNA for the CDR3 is TGTGCCAGTAGTATCATGCAGGGCTCACACGAGCAGTACTTC. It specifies CASSIMQGSHEQYF.

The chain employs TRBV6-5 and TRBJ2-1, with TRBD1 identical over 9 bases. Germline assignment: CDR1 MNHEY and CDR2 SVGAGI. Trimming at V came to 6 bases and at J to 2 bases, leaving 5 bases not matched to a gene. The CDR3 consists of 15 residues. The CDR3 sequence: CASRATGGAYNEQFF. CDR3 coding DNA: TGTGCCAGCAGGGCCACAGGGGGCGCCTACAATGAGCAGTTCTTC.

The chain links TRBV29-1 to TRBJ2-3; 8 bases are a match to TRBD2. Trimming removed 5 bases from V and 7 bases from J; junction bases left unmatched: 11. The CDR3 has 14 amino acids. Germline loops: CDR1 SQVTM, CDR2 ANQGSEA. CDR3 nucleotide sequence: TGCAGCGTTCACGTTAGCGGGGATGTGTATACGCAGTATTTT. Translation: CSVHVSGDVYTQYF.

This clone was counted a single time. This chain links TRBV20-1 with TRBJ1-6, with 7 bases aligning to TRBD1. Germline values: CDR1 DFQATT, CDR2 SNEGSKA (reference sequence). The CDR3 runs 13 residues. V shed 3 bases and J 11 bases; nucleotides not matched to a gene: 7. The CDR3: CSASRTGGAPLHF. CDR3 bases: TGCAGTGCTAGTCGGACAGGAGGAGCACCCCTCCACTTT.

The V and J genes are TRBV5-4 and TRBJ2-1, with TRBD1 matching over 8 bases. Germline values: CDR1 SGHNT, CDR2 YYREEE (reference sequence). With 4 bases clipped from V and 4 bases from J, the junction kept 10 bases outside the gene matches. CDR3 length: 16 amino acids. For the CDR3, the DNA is TGTGCCAGCAGCACCCCCCGGGACAGGATATACAATGAGCAGTTCTTC. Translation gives CASSTPRDRIYNEQFF.

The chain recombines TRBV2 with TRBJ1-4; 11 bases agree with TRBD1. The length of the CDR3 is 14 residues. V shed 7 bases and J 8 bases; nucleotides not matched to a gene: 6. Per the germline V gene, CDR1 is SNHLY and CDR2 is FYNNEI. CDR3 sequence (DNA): TGTGCCAGCAAATTGGACAGGGGGCGAGAAAAACTGTTTTTT. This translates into CASKLDRGREKLFF.